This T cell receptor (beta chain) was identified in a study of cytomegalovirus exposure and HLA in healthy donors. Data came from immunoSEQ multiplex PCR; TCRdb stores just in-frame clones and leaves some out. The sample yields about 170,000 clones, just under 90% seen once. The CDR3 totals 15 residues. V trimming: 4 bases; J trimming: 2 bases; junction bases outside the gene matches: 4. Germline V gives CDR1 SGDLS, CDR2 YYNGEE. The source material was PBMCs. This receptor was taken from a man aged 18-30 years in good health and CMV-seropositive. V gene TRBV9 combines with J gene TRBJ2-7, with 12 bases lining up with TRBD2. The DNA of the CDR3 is TGTGCCAGCAGCCCCGGACTAGCGGGACCCTACGAGCAGTACTTC. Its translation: CASSPGLAGPYEQYF.